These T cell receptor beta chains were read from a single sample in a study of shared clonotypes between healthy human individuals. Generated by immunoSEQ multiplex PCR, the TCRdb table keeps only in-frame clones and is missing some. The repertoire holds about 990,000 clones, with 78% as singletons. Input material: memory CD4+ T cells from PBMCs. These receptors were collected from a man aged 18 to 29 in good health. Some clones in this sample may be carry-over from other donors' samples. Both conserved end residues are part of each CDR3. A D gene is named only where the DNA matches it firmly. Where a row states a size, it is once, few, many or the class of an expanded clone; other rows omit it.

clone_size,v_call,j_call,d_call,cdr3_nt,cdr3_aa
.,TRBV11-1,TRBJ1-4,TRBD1,TGTGCCAGCAGCTTCGCCGGACAGGGCTCCCACGGAAAACTGTTTTTT,CASSFAGQGSHGKLFF
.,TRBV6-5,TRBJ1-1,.,TGTGCCAGCAGTTACGTTTTAACGGCGGCGAACACTGAAGCTTTCTTT,CASSYVLTAANTEAFF
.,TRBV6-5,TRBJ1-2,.,TGTGCCAGTGGCCATGGGGGTTACTACACCTTC,CASGHGGYYTF
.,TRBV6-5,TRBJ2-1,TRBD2,TGTGCCAGCAGATCACTAGCGGGAGGACACAATGAGCAGTTCTTC,CASRSLAGGHNEQFF
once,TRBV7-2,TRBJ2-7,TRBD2,TGTGCCAGCAGCTTAGTCCTAGCGGGAGACTACGAGCAGTACTTC,CASSLVLAGDYEQYF
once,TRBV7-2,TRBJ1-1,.,TGTGCCAGCAGCTCAGCGGGCGGTCTGAACACTGAAGCTTTCTTT,CASSSAGGLNTEAFF
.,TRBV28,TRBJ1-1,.,TGTGCCAGCAGTTTATCTGGACGAAGGGGCACTGAAGCTTTCTTT,CASSLSGRRGTEAFF
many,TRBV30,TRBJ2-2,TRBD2,TGTGCCTGGACCTATTCTCGGATAGCGGGAGACCGAGCCGGGGAGCTGTTTTTT,CAWTYSRIAGDRAGELFF
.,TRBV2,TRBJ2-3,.,TGTGCCAGCAGTGTCCGGGGTCCGGCAGATACGCAGTATTTT,CASSVRGPADTQYF
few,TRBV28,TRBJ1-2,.,TGTGCCAGCAGTTCCAGTTCTAATCCTGGCTACACCTTC,CASSSSSNPGYTF
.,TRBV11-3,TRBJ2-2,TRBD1,TGTGCCAGCTGCCCAGGGGGAAGGGCCGGGGAGCTGTTTTTT,CASCPGGRAGELFF
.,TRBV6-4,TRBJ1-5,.,TGTGCCAGCAGTGACCGGGTCCGCAAGACCGATCAGCCCCAGCATTTT,CASSDRVRKTDQPQHF
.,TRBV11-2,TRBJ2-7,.,TGTGCCAGCAGCCTCGACTACGAGCAGTACTTC,CASSLDYEQYF
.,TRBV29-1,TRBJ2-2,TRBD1,TGCAGCGTTGACAAGGGGGCTGCCGGGGAGCTGTTTTTT,CSVDKGAAGELFF
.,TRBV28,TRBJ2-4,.,TGTGCCAGCAGTTTCGAGAACATTCAGTACTTC,CASSFENIQYF
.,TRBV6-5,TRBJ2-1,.,TGTGCCAGCAGTTACCAACCCAGGGTGTACAATGAGCAGTTCTTC,CASSYQPRVYNEQFF
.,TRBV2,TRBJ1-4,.,TGTGCCAGCGGGACTGACCCTAATGAAAAACTGTTTTTT,CASGTDPNEKLFF
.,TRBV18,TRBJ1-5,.,TGTGCCAGCTCCCCCCAGGGGAGCAATCAGCCCCAGCATTTT,CASSPQGSNQPQHF
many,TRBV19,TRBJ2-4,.,TGTGCCAGTAGTAGCCCAGGCGGAGGGGCCAAAAACATTCAGTACTTC,CASSSPGGGAKNIQYF
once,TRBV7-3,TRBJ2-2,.,TGTGCCAGCAGCTCAACCCCGGACACCGGGGAGCTGTTTTTT,CASSSTPDTGELFF
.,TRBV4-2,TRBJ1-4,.,TGTGCCACCCGGGGCGCGGCTAATGAAAAACTGTTTTTT,CATRGAANEKLFF
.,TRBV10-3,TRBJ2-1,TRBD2,TGTGCCATCAGTGACCAGGGACTAGCGGGAGGGAGCTACAATGAGCAGTTCTTC,CAISDQGLAGGSYNEQFF
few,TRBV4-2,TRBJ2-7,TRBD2,TGTGCCAGCAGCCAAGTGCTGGCTAGCGGACTCTACGAGCAGTACTTC,CASSQVLASGLYEQYF
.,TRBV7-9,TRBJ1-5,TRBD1,TGTGCCAGCAGCTTAGCGGGACAGTATCAGCCCCAGCATTTT,CASSLAGQYQPQHF
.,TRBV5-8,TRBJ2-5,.,TGTGCCAGCAGCTTGGGACTAGAAGAGACCCAGTACTTC,CASSLGLEETQYF
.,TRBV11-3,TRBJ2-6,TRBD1,TGTGCCAGCAGTCCAGGGGGCCCGGAGGCCAACGTCCTGACTTTC,CASSPGGPEANVLTF
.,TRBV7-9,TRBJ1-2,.,TGTGCCAGCAGCCTTAATCCGGCACAGTTAAGCTACACCTTC,CASSLNPAQLSYTF
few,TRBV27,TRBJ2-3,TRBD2,TGTGCCAGCAGTTTATCCCCAAAGACTAGCGGGAGGAGGTATACGCAGTATTTT,CASSLSPKTSGRRYTQYF
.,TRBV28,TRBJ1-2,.,TGTGCCAGCAGTTTTGGGCAGGTTAACTATGGCTACACCTTC,CASSFGQVNYGYTF
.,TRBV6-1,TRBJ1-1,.,TGTGCCAGCAGTGAGGGTGGCACTGAAGCTTTCTTT,CASSEGGTEAFF
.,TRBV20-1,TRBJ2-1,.,TGCAGTGCTAGCTTTGGCAATGAGCAGTTCTTC,CSASFGNEQFF
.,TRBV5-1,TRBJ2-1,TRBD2,TGCGCCAGCAGCTCAGGACTAGCGGACAATGAGCAGTTCTTC,CASSSGLADNEQFF
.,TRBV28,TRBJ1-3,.,TGTGCCAGCAGTTTACGGCTGCTCTCTGGAAACACCATATATTTT,CASSLRLLSGNTIYF
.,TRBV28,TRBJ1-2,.,TGTGCCAGCAGTATACTGATAAACTATGGCTACACCTTC,CASSILINYGYTF
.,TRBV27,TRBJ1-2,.,TGTGCCAGCAGTTTTCTGGCAGGGGAAGGCTACACCTTC,CASSFLAGEGYTF
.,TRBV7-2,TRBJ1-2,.,TGTGCCAGCAGCGTCCGGGACTATTATGGCTACACCTTC,CASSVRDYYGYTF
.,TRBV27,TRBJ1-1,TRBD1,TGTGCCAGCAGTTTCGGACAGGGGGCAAGGAACACTGAAGCTTTCTTT,CASSFGQGARNTEAFF
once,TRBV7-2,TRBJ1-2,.,TGTGCCAGCAGCTTAGGGGGAACTTATGGCTACACCTTC,CASSLGGTYGYTF
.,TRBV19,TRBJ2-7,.,TGTGCCAGTAGTATGGTTTGGGGAATCTCCTACGAGCAGTACTTC,CASSMVWGISYEQYF